This TCR beta chain was found in a study of blood T cell repertoires in COVID-19. Original processing methods: Cell counts per sample came from amplifying reference gene primers. Only in-frame clones appear in the TCRdb table, and some are missing; sequencing was by immunoSEQ multiplex PCR. V and J calls and clone size are copied from that table; D and trimming were computed from the DNA. The sample yields 98,000 or so clones, less than 75% seen once. The germline V gene has CDR1 SGHTA and CDR2 FQGTGA. With 5 bases removed from V and 10 bases from J, the gap between germline ends came to 9 bases. The CDR3 totals 11 residues. In its sample, this clone was seen a few times.

The TCR was taken from a woman aged 40 to 55 with acute or convalescent COVID-19. This sequence joins TRBV7-3 and TRBJ2-1; D is unresolved. Sequenced sample: peripheral blood. CDR3 DNA: TGTGCCAGCAGCCTCGGTAGAGAGCAGTTCTTC. This sequence encodes CASSLGREQFF.